The T cell receptor (beta chain) under discussion was sequenced for a study of cytomegalovirus exposure and HLA in healthy donors. Findings and limits, study-wide: The productive fraction for most TCR beta V segments was about 90% or about 30% in an earlier analysis.

With 60 Vbeta and 13 Jbeta primers, the PCR was carried out. Some clones are missing from TCRdb's copy, which holds only in-frame ones; the method was immunoSEQ multiplex PCR. The sample lists about 150,000 clones; around 80% were seen once. This CDR3 has 15 amino acids. CDR1 SGHAT and CDR2 FQNNGV come from the germline V gene. The trim removed 6 bases at V and 5 bases at J, leaving 12 bases unmatched. As for this clone: Its antigen is unidentified.

This chain connects TRBV11-2 to TRBJ2-5; TRBD1 matches 7 bases. This clonotype was obtained from a woman in her forties in good health and CMV-seropositive. The source material was PBMCs. CDR3: CASRPGGGGMETQYF. The CDR3 DNA reads as TGTGCCAGCAGGCCAGGGGGTGGTGGTATGGAGACCCAGTACTTC.